The present T cell receptor beta chain was sequenced within a study of breast tumors, draining lymph nodes, adjacent tissues. Germline V gene sequence: CDR1 SGHNT, CDR2 YYREEE (reference sequence). The CDR3 covers 15 residues. MiXCR, run by TCRdb on the multiplex PCR reads, gives a single entry per CDR3 protein. The sample lists 200,000 or so distinct CDR3 sequences, approximately 31% occurring once. Study-wide points: Luminal-like breast cancer showed significantly higher tumor–nontumor repertoire similarity than basal-like. Tumor TCR diversity was below lymph nodes but above nontumor tissue.

Axillary draining lymph nodes of breast cancer patients supplied the node samples. This clonotype showed up many times. No antigen is known for it. One end of the junction does not line up with germline, which may come from a read error. This TCR was recovered from a female donor with breast cancer. Some clones in this sample may be carry-over from other donors' samples. The material sequenced was axillary lymph node tissue. The chain couples TRBV5-4 to TRBJ1-2, with D perhaps matching TRBD1 (5 bases). CDR3 sequence: CASSSNGSPAGTRSF. Written as DNA, the CDR3 is TGTGCCAGCAGCTCGAATGGTAGCCCCGCAGGGACCCGCTCCTTC.